This T cell receptor beta chain was captured in a study of shared clonotypes between healthy human individuals. Clones were read by immunoSEQ multiplex PCR, and TCRdb kept only the in-frame ones, dropping some. The table lists about 1.1 million clones, around 77% of them singletons. Comments on this clone: The antigen remains undetermined.

The germline gives CDR1 MNHEY, CDR2 SVGAGI. V lost 8 bases to trimming and J lost 2 bases; unmatched junction nucleotides: 7. This CDR3 is built from 14 residues. Findings and limits, study-wide: The represented genetic and exposure-history diversity was limited by the small number of donors.

This clonotype was sampled from a man younger than 35 in good health. Some clones in this sample may be carry-over from other donors' samples. The specimen sequenced was memory CD4+ T cells from PBMCs. Subset: CD45RA-negative fraction. V gene TRBV6-5 combines with J gene TRBJ1-1; 8 bases are shared with TRBD1. The CDR3 here is CASSYDRGNTEAFF. DNA of the CDR3: TGTGCCAGCTCATACGACAGGGGAAACACTGAAGCTTTCTTT.